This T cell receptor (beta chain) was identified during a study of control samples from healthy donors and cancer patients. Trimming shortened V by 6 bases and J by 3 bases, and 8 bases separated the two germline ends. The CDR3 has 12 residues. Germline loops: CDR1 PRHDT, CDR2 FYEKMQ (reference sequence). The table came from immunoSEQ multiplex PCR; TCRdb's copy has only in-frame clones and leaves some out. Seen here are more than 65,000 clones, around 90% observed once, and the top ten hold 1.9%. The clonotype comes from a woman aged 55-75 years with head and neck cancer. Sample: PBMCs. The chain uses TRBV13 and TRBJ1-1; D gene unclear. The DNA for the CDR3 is TGTGCCAGCAGATACTGGGACACTGAAGCTTTCTTT. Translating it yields CASRYWDTEAFF.